This entry lists 4 T cell receptor beta chains sequenced from one sample in a study of cytotoxic CD8 clonotypes in ibrutinib-treated CLL. Using immunoSEQ multiplex PCR, the repertoire was profiled, and TCRdb retains in-frame clones only, with some absent. The data show 140,000 to 150,000 clones, 76% seen once. The sequences come from PBMCs, collected after 24 months of ibrutinib treatment. These receptors all stem from a human donor with chronic lymphocytic leukemia.

V usage is TRBV11-1 and J usage is TRBJ2-7; D gene uncertain. The germline gives CDR1 SGHAT, CDR2 FQDESV (reference sequence). CDR3 length: 12 residues. Trimming removed 0 bases at V and 2 bases at J, with 2 bases between. CDR3 coding DNA: TGTGCCAGCAGCTTAGCAACCTACGAGCAGTACTTC. Protein sequence: CASSLATYEQYF.

V gene TRBV18 combines with J gene TRBJ2-7, with D unclear. The CDR3 has 13 amino acids. Germline V gene sequence: CDR1 KGHSH, CDR2 LQKENI. V was shortened by 6 bases and J by 0 bases, with 9 bases between the two germline ends. CDR3 in amino acids: CASSPDPSYEQYF. Here the CDR3 DNA reads TGTGCCAGCTCCCCAGATCCCTCCTACGAGCAGTACTTC.

The chain employs TRBV28 and TRBJ1-2; no firm D call. V was trimmed by 7 bases and J by 5 bases, leaving 11 bases between them. CDR1 and CDR2 from the germline V gene are MDHEN and SYDVKM. This CDR3 is built from 12 residues. DNA of the CDR3: TGTGCCAGCACCCAGTGGGCATATGGCTACACCTTC. This gives the protein CASTQWAYGYTF.

This chain joins TRBV28 and TRBJ1-3; perhaps TRBD1 as D (5 bases). The CDR3 is 10 amino acids. Trimming took off 8 bases at V and 8 bases at J, with 7 bases between the two ends. Germline loops: CDR1 MDHEN, CDR2 SYDVKM. Here the CDR3 DNA reads TGTGCCAGCGGGGGGGACACCATATATTTT. Protein sequence: CASGGDTIYF.